Sequencing of this T cell receptor (beta chain) was carried out in a study of cytomegalovirus exposure and HLA in healthy donors. Germline V gene data show CDR1 as MDHEN and CDR2 as SYDVKM. The junction had 8 bases not matched to a gene; V was cut back by 10 bases and J by 6 bases. This CDR3 is 12 amino acids long. Study-level results: In most subjects, TCR beta sequences reportedly gave accurate predictions of HLA-A and HLA-B alleles.

PCR used 60 Vbeta primers and 13 Jbeta primers. Here immunoSEQ multiplex PCR was the method, and the copy in TCRdb shows in-frame clones only, minus some. The sample gives 95,000 to 150,000 clones, roughly 70% of which show up once; around 4.1% is in the top ten. Points on this clone: The antigen remains undetermined.

The TCR comes from a middle-aged woman in good health and CMV-seronegative. The chain combines TRBV28 with TRBJ1-2; 7 positions agree with TRBD1. Sequencing input: PBMCs. CDR3 in amino acids: CAILTGPDGYTF. The DNA of the CDR3 is TGTGCCATATTGACAGGGCCGGATGGCTACACCTTC.